The 27 T cell receptor beta chains in this list originate from one sample, sequenced in a study of PD-1 blockade in classical Hodgkin lymphoma. The method was immunoSEQ multiplex PCR; TCRdb's version includes in-frame clones alone and lacks a portion of them. This sample has about 52,000 clones; around nine tenths occur once, and the top ten carry 6% to 7.5%. Specified time point: cycle 4 day 1 (C4D1), after 5 to 7 weeks of nivolumab. After autologous stem cell transplantation all patients relapsed, and prior brentuximab vedotin exposure differed between cohorts. Here the sequenced sample was peripheral blood mononuclear cells (PBMCs), taken before the fourth cycle of nivolumab. All receptors come from a human donor with classical Hodgkin lymphoma.

The chain has TRBV15 and TRBJ2-3; unclear D gene. CDR1 LNHNV and CDR2 YYDKDF come from the germline V gene (reference sequence). With 6 bases removed from V and 0 bases from J, the gap between germline ends came to 7 bases. The CDR3 runs 13 residues. CDR3 sequence: CATRTASTDTQYF. CDR3 nucleotides: TGTGCCACCAGAACAGCTAGCACAGATACGCAGTATTTT. The complete variable domain, with remaining parts taken from reference TRBV15 and TRBJ2-3, reads DAMVIQNPRYQVTQFGKPVTLSCSQTLNHNVMYWYQQKSSQAPKLLFHYYDKDFNNEADTPDNFQSRRPNTSFCFLDIRSPGLGDTAMYLCATRTASTDTQYFGPGTRLTVL.

The V and J genes are TRBV11-1 and TRBJ1-1; no firm D call. There are 13 residues in the CDR3. Per germline, CDR1 SGHAT and CDR2 FQDESV (reference sequence). V dropped 4 bases and J dropped 2 bases, with 8 bases sitting between them. DNA of the CDR3: TGTGCCAGCAGCTCAGAATTCAACACTGAAGCTTTCTTT. This encodes CASSSEFNTEAFF. Variable domain in full (rest from reference TRBV11-1 and TRBJ1-1): EAEVAQSPRYKITEKSQAVAFWCDPISGHATLYWYRQILGQGPELLVQFQDESVVDDSQLPKDRFSAERLKGVDSTLKIQPAELGDSAMYLCASSSEFNTEAFFGQGTRLTVV.

V is TRBV19 and J is TRBJ2-5; TRBD2 matches at 10 bases. The CDR3 runs 15 residues. J was trimmed by 2 bases and V by 3 bases; bases with no gene match: 3. Germline values: CDR1 LNHDA, CDR2 SQIVND (reference sequence). CDR3 residues: CASSMASGRQETQYF. The DNA for the CDR3 is TGTGCCAGTAGTATGGCTAGCGGGAGACAAGAGACCCAGTACTTC.

The chain combines TRBV25-1 with TRBJ1-4, with unresolved D. The CDR3 totals 14 residues. CDR1 and CDR2 (germline): MGHDK, SYGVNS. V lost 1 base to trimming and J lost 3 bases, with 6 bases between them. The DNA of the CDR3 is TGTGCCAGCAGTGAATCGGGGTCTAATGAAAAACTGTTTTTT. It is translated as CASSESGSNEKLFF.

The chain combines TRBV2 with TRBJ2-3, with D maybe TRBD2 (6 bases). The CDR3 runs to 15 residues. With 8 bases removed from V and 6 bases from J, the gap between germline ends came to 21 bases. Per the germline V gene, CDR1 is SNHLY and CDR2 is FYNNEI. Here the CDR3 reads CASRLLSGPGDTQYF. CDR3 in DNA: TGTGCCAGCCGTCTCCTTAGCGGCCCGGGGGATACGCAGTATTTT.

The genes are TRBV28 and TRBJ1-1; D unresolved. Trimming cost V 6 bases and J 3 bases, with 20 bases left between them. This CDR3 comprises 16 residues. Per germline, CDR1 MDHEN and CDR2 SYDVKM. The CDR3, as DNA: TGTGCCAGCAGCCCCGGGTTGGGCACCGAGGACACTGAAGCTTTCTTT. It encodes CASSPGLGTEDTEAFF.

J is TRBJ2-2 and V is TRBV28; TRBD1 matches at 9 bases. This CDR3 has 14 amino acids. The V and J ends lost 4 bases and 4 bases, in that order; junction bases with no gene match: 1. Germline V gene data show CDR1 as MDHEN and CDR2 as SYDVKM. CDR3 DNA sequence: TGTGCCAGCAGTTACAGGGGGCGCACCGGGGAGCTGTTTTTT. Protein sequence: CASSYRGRTGELFF.

The chain joins TRBV5-1 to TRBJ2-7, with D unresolved. Trimming cost V 1 base and J 0 bases, with 8 bases left between them. This CDR3 has 14 amino acids. Germline loops: CDR1 SGHRS, CDR2 YFSETQ. The CDR3 bases are TGCGCCAGCAGCTTGACTGGAAGCTCCTACGAGCAGTACTTC. It is translated as CASSLTGSSYEQYF.

This clone was found a few times. The chain is built from TRBV7-3 and TRBJ2-2, with D unresolved. V was cut by 6 bases and J by 8 bases, with 4 bases left in between. There are 10 residues in the CDR3. The germline V gene has CDR1 SGHTA and CDR2 FQGTGA. The CDR3 DNA sequence: TGTGCCAGCAGGAGGGGGGAGCTGTTTTTT. This translates into CASRRGELFF.

The chain has TRBV6-5 and TRBJ1-1; no definite D call. V was cut by 7 bases and J by 2 bases, with 14 bases left in between. The length of the CDR3 is 14 residues. Germline V gene sequence: CDR1 MNHEY, CDR2 SVGAGI. CDR3 nucleotides: TGTGCCAGCACCCCCGGGCAGTATAACACTGAAGCTTTCTTT. Amino acids: CASTPGQYNTEAFF.

V is TRBV19 and J is TRBJ1-2, with TRBD1 matching 8 bases. V shed 6 bases and J 4 bases; nucleotides not matched to a gene: 7. The length of the CDR3 is 14 residues. Germline V CDR1 and CDR2: LNHDA, SQIVND (reference sequence). CDR3 loop: CASRDGQGGYGYTF. Written as DNA, the CDR3 is TGTGCCAGTAGGGACGGACAGGGAGGCTATGGCTACACCTTC. Looking up the rest from reference TRBV19 and TRBJ1-2 gives the full variable domain: DGGITQSPKYLFRKEGQNVTLSCEQNLNHDAMYWYRQDPGQGLRLIYYSQIVNDFQKGDIAEGYSVSREKKESFPLTVTSAQKNPTAFYLCASRDGQGGYGYTFGSGTRLTVV.

This clone was found once. The V call is TRBV9, the J call TRBJ2-5, with a possible D match to TRBD1 (5 bases). Trimming stripped 3 bases from V and 9 bases from J, with 9 bases between. The CDR3 sequence is 11 residues long. The V gene's germline CDR1 is SGDLS and CDR2 YYNGEE. The CDR3 sequence: CASSEGLAQYF. The CDR3 DNA reads as TGTGCCAGCAGCGAGGGGTTGGCCCAGTACTTC. The complete variable domain, with remaining parts taken from reference TRBV9 and TRBJ2-5, reads DSGVTQTPKHLITATGQRVTLRCSPRSGDLSVYWYQQSLDQGLQFLIQYYNGEERAKGNILERFSAQQFPDLHSELNLSSLELGDSALYFCASSEGLAQYFGPGTRLLVL.

The V gene is TRBV7-9, the J gene TRBJ1-3, with D unclear. The CDR3 has 16 residues. The V and J ends lost 5 bases and 1 base respectively, with 15 bases between them. Germline V CDR1 and CDR2: SEHNR, FQNEAQ (reference sequence). Written as DNA, the CDR3 is TGTGCCAGCAGCGCGGTGGGGTCCCTTTCTGGAAACACCATATATTTT. It is translated as CASSAVGSLSGNTIYF. Looking up the rest from reference TRBV7-9 and TRBJ1-3 gives the full variable domain: DTGVSQNPRHKITKRGQNVTFRCDPISEHNRLYWYRQTLGQGPEFLTYFQNEAQLEKSRLLSDRFSAERPKGSFSTLEIQRTEQGDSAMYLCASSAVGSLSGNTIYFGEGSWLTVV.

This clone was counted only a few times. This rearrangement joins TRBV5-1 to TRBJ1-6, with D maybe TRBD1 (6 bases). This CDR3 comprises 14 residues. From germline, CDR1 is SGHRS and CDR2 YFSETQ. The ends were cut back, 1 base at V and 8 bases at J, with 10 bases in the middle. CDR3: CASSLTGSDSPLHF. CDR3 nucleotide sequence: TGCGCCAGCAGCTTGACAGGGAGCGATTCACCCCTCCACTTT.

This chain connects TRBV7-9 to TRBJ2-7, with 7 bases aligning to TRBD2. CDR1 is SEHNR, CDR2 FQNEAQ, per germline (reference sequence). J lost 7 bases, V lost 4 bases, and 1 base had no gene match. The CDR3 loop spans 11 amino acids. The CDR3 DNA follows: TGTGCCAGCAGCTCAGCGGGGGAGCAGTACTTC. This encodes CASSSAGEQYF.

V is TRBV29-1 and J is TRBJ1-2; 10 nucleotides match TRBD1. The CDR3 is made up of 12 amino acids. Germline V gene lookup returns CDR1 SQVTM and CDR2 ANQGSEA. DNA of the CDR3: TGCACCACGGACAGGGGGAACTATGGCTACACCTTC. This sequence encodes CTTDRGNYGYTF.

The chain is built from TRBV6-1 and TRBJ1-5; D remains unclear. The CDR3 spans 14 residues. CDR1 is MNHNS, CDR2 SASEGT, per germline. Trimming pared 0 bases from V and 1 base from J, leaving 4 bases between. CDR3 in amino acids: CASSEAASNQPQHF. The CDR3 bases are TGTGCCAGCAGTGAAGCGGCCAGCAATCAGCCCCAGCATTTT.

J is TRBJ2-3 and V is TRBV11-2; perhaps TRBD2 as D (5 bases). Germline V gene sequence: CDR1 SGHAT, CDR2 FQNNGV. V was trimmed by 1 base and J by 4 bases, leaving 12 bases between them. This CDR3 is 15 amino acids long. In DNA, the CDR3 is TGTGCCAGCAGCTTAGTCCTGGGGAGAGCAGATACGCAGTATTTT. It translates to CASSLVLGRADTQYF.

This clone was seen just once. This chain connects TRBV7-2 to TRBJ2-7; tentative D call: TRBD2 (5 bases). The CDR3 length is 13 residues. CDR1 is SGHTA and CDR2 is FQGNSA in the germline V gene. The V end lost 0 bases, the J end lost 6 bases, and 9 bases lay between the germline ends. CDR3 residues: CASSLAGAFEQYF. For the CDR3, the DNA is TGTGCCAGCAGCTTAGCGGGAGCGTTCGAGCAGTACTTC. The whole variable domain, filled in from reference TRBV7-2 and TRBJ2-7, reads GAGVSQSPSNKVTEKGKDVELRCDPISGHTALYWYRQSLGQGLEFLIYFQGNSAPDKSGLPSDRFSAERTGGSVSTLTIQRTQQEDSAVYLCASSLAGAFEQYFGPGTRLTVT.

The rearrangement links TRBV14 to TRBJ2-1; possible D gene TRBD2, 6 bases. In germline, CDR1 is SGHDN, CDR2 FVKESK. This CDR3 has 19 amino acids. The V gene lost 3 bases and the J gene lost 2 bases, with 23 bases spanning the gap. CDR3 sequence: CASSHHTAPGLQAYNEQFF. The CDR3 DNA follows: TGTGCCAGCAGCCATCATACCGCACCGGGACTTCAAGCCTACAATGAGCAGTTCTTC.

The CDR3 coding sequence is TGCGCCAGCAGCCAAGAATGGGTCTACGAGCAGTACTTC. It specifies CASSQEWVYEQYF. The chain uses TRBV4-1 and TRBJ2-7; unclear D gene. This CDR3 comprises 13 residues. The V and J ends lost 0 bases and 3 bases respectively, with 6 bases between them. CDR1 and CDR2 from the germline V gene are MGHRA and YSYEKL.

This clone showed up just once. The chain recombines TRBV2 with TRBJ2-6; tentatively, D is TRBD1 (5 bases). Per the germline V gene, CDR1 is SNHLY and CDR2 is FYNNEI. With 8 bases removed from V and 1 base from J, the gap between germline ends came to 21 bases. This CDR3 has 18 residues. The CDR3 sequence is CASSTDVQGISGANVLTF. CDR3 DNA: TGTGCCAGCTCAACCGATGTGCAGGGAATTTCTGGGGCCAACGTCCTGACTTTC.

The chain links TRBV5-1 to TRBJ2-1, with TRBD1 matching 7 bases. Germline lookup yields CDR1 SGHRS and CDR2 YFSETQ. V was clipped by 7 bases and J by 7 bases; unmatched bases: 2. This CDR3 is built from 11 residues. The CDR3 coding sequence is TGCGCCAGCCGGGACAGTAATGAGCAGTTCTTC. Protein: CASRDSNEQFF.

The chain employs TRBV5-6 and TRBJ2-7, with TRBD1 matching 12 bases. Germline V gene data show CDR1 as SGHDT and CDR2 as YYEEEE. The CDR3 is made up of 15 amino acids. The junction had 7 bases not matched to a gene; V was cut back by 5 bases and J by 4 bases. In DNA, the CDR3 is TGTGCCAGCAGAGGTGGGACAGGGGGCTCTTACGAGCAGTACTTC. Amino acids: CASRGGTGGSYEQYF.

The rearrangement uses TRBV5-1 and TRBJ1-5; TRBD1 agrees at 7 bases. The V and J ends lost 0 bases and 4 bases, in that order; junction bases with no gene match: 4. CDR1 and CDR2 (germline): SGHRS, YFSETQ. The CDR3 is 15 amino acids. The CDR3: CASSLAPGGNQPQHF. In nucleotides, the CDR3 is TGCGCCAGCAGCTTGGCCCCAGGGGGGAATCAGCCCCAGCATTTT.

The chain has TRBV7-2 and TRBJ1-5; 8 positions agree with TRBD1. Trimming at V came to 2 bases and at J to 3 bases, leaving 3 bases not matched to a gene. Germline-derived CDR1 and CDR2 are SGHTA and FQGNSA. CDR3 length: 15 residues. CDR3 protein: CASSLQGALNQPQHF. The CDR3, as DNA: TGTGCCAGCAGCTTACAGGGGGCCCTCAATCAGCCCCAGCATTTT.

The chain joins TRBV29-1 to TRBJ2-3, with D possibly being TRBD2 (6 bases). There are 16 residues in the CDR3. The V and J ends lost 6 bases and 0 bases respectively, with 19 bases between them. Germline values: CDR1 SQVTM, CDR2 ANQGSEA. CDR3 amino acids: CSVPQTLARSTDTQYF. The DNA of the CDR3 is TGCAGCGTCCCCCAGACCCTAGCGCGTAGCACAGATACGCAGTATTTT.